A single sample is the source of the 9 T cell receptor beta chains below, sequenced in a study of CD8 T cells in Susac syndrome. RNA in amounts of roughly 0.5 to 1 ug was reverse transcribed with random hexamers. MiXCR was run by TCRdb on the immunoSEQ multiplex PCR reads, yielding one entry per CDR3 protein. Here the sample spans around 220,000 distinct CDR3 sequences, about 94% being singletons. Sequencing input: CD8+ T cells from PBMCs. The receptor set was obtained from a human donor with multiple sclerosis.

The chain joins TRBV27 to TRBJ1-5, with D possibly TRBD1 on 6 matching bases. The CDR3 runs to 13 residues. Trimming pared 3 bases from V and 10 bases from J, leaving 13 bases between. CDR1 and CDR2 (germline): MNHEY, SMNVEV (reference sequence). DNA of the CDR3: TGTGCCAGCAGTTTGGGGGCCTTCGAACCCCAGCATTTT. It yields the protein CASSLGAFEPQHF.

This clonotype was observed once. The chain employs TRBV4-3 and TRBJ2-7, with 11 bases aligning to TRBD2. This CDR3 region has 16 residues. V shed 3 bases, J shed 0 bases, and the junction held 4 bases outside the gene matches. Germline assignment: CDR1 LGHNA and CDR2 YSLEER. The chain's CDR3 is CASSQAGTSGSYEQYF. CDR3 DNA: TGCGCCAGCAGCCAGGCCGGGACTAGCGGCTCCTACGAGCAGTACTTC.

This chain uses TRBV28 with TRBJ1-1, with D hard to call. The V gene's germline CDR1 is MDHEN and CDR2 SYDVKM. The length of the CDR3 is 13 residues. The germline V and J ends were trimmed by 6 bases and 8 bases, with 16 bases remaining between them. The CDR3 spells CASSPSGPTEAFF. The DNA for the CDR3 is TGTGCCAGCAGCCCGTCCGGGCCAACCGAAGCTTTCTTT.

The V and J genes are TRBV9 and TRBJ2-5; 7 bases are shared with TRBD2. The CDR3 runs 14 residues. Germline V lookup: CDR1 SGDLS, CDR2 YYNGEE. The trim removed 4 bases at V and 6 bases at J, leaving 9 bases unmatched. CDR3 in amino acids: CASSTLAAHQTQYF. The CDR3, as DNA: TGTGCCAGCAGCACCCTAGCGGCTCATCAGACCCAGTACTTC.

The V gene is TRBV5-6, the J gene TRBJ1-1, with unresolved D. V was shortened by 0 bases and J by 3 bases, with 15 bases between the two germline ends. CDR1 SGHDT and CDR2 YYEEEE come from the germline V gene. The CDR3 covers 16 residues. The DNA of the CDR3 is TGTGCCAGCAGCTTGGATATCTCGCCCGTACACACTGAAGCTTTCTTT. Translating it yields CASSLDISPVHTEAFF.

V is TRBV7-9 and J is TRBJ2-3; TRBD1 aligns across 9 bases. The CDR3 is 12 amino acids. Germline CDR1 reads SEHNR; CDR2 reads FQNEAQ (reference sequence). The V and J ends lost 3 bases and 10 bases, in that order; junction bases with no gene match: 2. This chain's CDR3 is CASSLGQGAQYF. The CDR3 DNA sequence: TGTGCCAGCAGCTTGGGACAGGGAGCGCAGTATTTT.

The chain combines TRBV30 with TRBJ1-1; D might be TRBD1 (5 bases). V gave up 5 bases and J gave up 8 bases, with 21 bases separating them. Germline values: CDR1 GTSNPN, CDR2 SVGIG (reference sequence). The length of the CDR3 is 14 residues. The CDR3 bases are TGTGCCTGGGACCTCGTGCAGGGTCAGAAGGAAGCTTTCTTT. The encoded protein is CAWDLVQGQKEAFF.

DNA of the CDR3: TGTGCCAGCAGCTTAGCGGGGGGAGACCAAGAGACCCAGTACTTC. This translates into CASSLAGGDQETQYF. The rearrangement joins TRBV7-9 to TRBJ2-5; TRBD2 is a possible D gene (6 bases). CDR3 length equals 15 residues. Germline assignment: CDR1 SEHNR and CDR2 FQNEAQ (reference sequence). Trimming cost V 0 bases and J 0 bases, with 8 bases left between them.

V and J are TRBV7-9 and TRBJ1-1; D unclear. CDR3 length: 15 amino acids. Per germline, CDR1 SEHNR and CDR2 FQNEAQ (reference sequence). Deletions cut 4 bases from V and 1 base from J, with 13 bases between. CDR3 residues: CASSSLTEKNTEAFF. CDR3 in DNA: TGTGCCAGCAGCTCCCTAACCGAGAAGAACACTGAAGCTTTCTTT.